This TCR beta chain was recovered during a study of blood T cell repertoires in COVID-19. Study-wide context: In each case, the material was cDNA or gDNA derived from T cells, B-cell-depleted T cells, or PBMCs.

In the authors' methods: Cell counts per sample came from amplifying reference gene primers. Assay used: immunoSEQ multiplex PCR; TCRdb lists only in-frame clones, some missing. The V and J calls and the clone size are those of that table, but D and trimming were determined from the DNA. This sample has about 140,000 clones; 75% to 85% occur once, and the top ten carry less than 5%. Sequenced input: peripheral blood. The TCR sequence derives from a woman aged 80 or over with acute or convalescent COVID-19.

The DNA for the CDR3 is TGTGCCAGTAGTATCTATGCGGCCACCGGGGAGCTGTTTTTT. It yields the protein CASSIYAATGELFF. The V gene is TRBV19, the J gene TRBJ2-2, with no clear D. From germline, CDR1 is LNHDA and CDR2 SQIVND (reference sequence). The CDR3 spans 14 residues. V gave up 3 bases and J gave up 4 bases, with 9 bases separating them.